The rows below give T cell receptor beta chains drawn from one sample of a study of identifying expanded T cells in peripheral blood. Sequencing used immunoSEQ multiplex PCR; TCRdb keeps in-frame clones, though not all of them. The sample includes some 120,000 clones, roughly 84% of them seen just once. Source material: blood. These receptors came from a person aged 18 to 75 in good health. Both conserved end residues are part of each CDR3. D genes are given only for firm matches. The size field is filled for only some rows; it gives once, few, many or a size class.

J gene,D gene,CDR3 length,V gene,clone size,CDR3 protein,CDR3 DNA
TRBJ1-5,NA,16,TRBV11-2,NA,CASSLGGDWGDQPQHF,TGTGCCAGCAGCTTAGGGGGCGATTGGGGAGATCAGCCCCAGCATTTT
TRBJ2-5,NA,12,TRBV30,NA,CACLYGQETQYF,TGTGCCTGCTTATACGGCCAAGAGACCCAGTACTTC
TRBJ2-3,NA,16,TRBV7-2,NA,CASSTRLRVLGDTQYF,TGTGCCAGCAGCACCCGTTTACGGGTGCTTGGGGATACGCAGTATTTT
TRBJ1-4,TRBD1,16,TRBV9,NA,CASSATDRGVREKLFF,TGTGCCAGCAGCGCAACCGACAGGGGAGTTCGTGAAAAACTGTTTTTT
TRBJ2-3,NA,18,TRBV5-1,NA,CASSLRARQRYLSDTQYF,TGCGCCAGCAGCCTTAGGGCCCGACAGCGATACTTATCAGATACGCAGTATTTT
TRBJ2-1,NA,13,TRBV11-2,NA,CASSLGLRNEQFF,TGTGCCAGCAGCTTAGGCTTGAGAAATGAGCAGTTCTTC
TRBJ1-5,NA,13,TRBV7-2,NA,CASSPSGDAPQHF,TGTGCCAGCAGCCCATCCGGGGACGCGCCCCAGCATTTT
TRBJ2-1,NA,12,TRBV18,NA,CASSPGGNEQFF,TGTGCCAGCTCACCCGGAGGGAATGAGCAGTTCTTC
TRBJ1-5,NA,14,TRBV5-1,NA,CASSLGGIDQPQHF,TGCGCCAGCAGCTTGGGGGGTATCGATCAGCCCCAGCATTTT
TRBJ2-7,NA,15,TRBV11-3,NA,CASSPGGLPYRVQYF,TGTGCCAGCAGCCCCGGGGGGCTCCCCTACCGAGTGCAGTACTTC
TRBJ2-1,TRBD2,12,TRBV9,NA,CASSASGGRAFF,TGTGCCAGCAGCGCCAGCGGGGGACGCGCGTTCTTC
TRBJ2-1,NA,14,TRBV18,once,CASSRIQGNNEQFF,TGTGCCAGCTCTAGGATACAGGGAAACAATGAGCAGTTCTTC
TRBJ1-2,TRBD1,14,TRBV7-6,NA,CASSSISGGRGYTF,TGTGCCAGCAGCTCAATCTCAGGGGGCCGCGGGTACACCTTC
TRBJ2-7,NA,12,TRBV6-1,NA,CASSIGTYEQYF,TGTGCCAGCAGCATAGGGACCTACGAGCAGTACTTC
TRBJ2-3,NA,14,TRBV7-2,NA,CASRDRRSTDTQYF,TGTGCCAGCAGAGACAGGAGGAGCACAGATACGCAGTATTTT
TRBJ1-2,NA,14,TRBV18,NA,CASSPGRSTDGYTF,TGTGCCAGCTCACCCGGGAGGTCCACTGATGGCTACACCTTC
TRBJ1-6,TRBD1,14,TRBV11-2,NA,CASSFDRGRSPLHF,TGTGCCAGCAGCTTCGACAGGGGAAGATCACCCCTCCACTTT
TRBJ2-1,NA,12,TRBV6-5,NA,CASSFGLNEQFF,TGTGCCAGCAGTTTCGGGCTCAATGAGCAGTTCTTC
TRBJ1-2,NA,14,TRBV7-9,NA,CASSLETDVRGYTF,TGTGCCAGCAGCTTGGAGACTGACGTCCGTGGCTACACCTTC
TRBJ1-1,NA,15,TRBV6-6,NA,CASSYGLGPNTEAFF,TGTGCCAGCAGTTACGGTTTAGGGCCGAACACTGAAGCTTTCTTT
TRBJ2-5,NA,12,TRBV6-5,once,CASRRIGETQYF,TGTGCCAGTCGTAGAATCGGGGAGACCCAGTACTTC
TRBJ1-4,NA,16,TRBV5-6,NA,CASSLAGEEFNEKLFF,TGTGCCAGCAGCTTGGCGGGGGAGGAATTCAATGAAAAACTGTTTTTT
TRBJ2-7,TRBD2,17,TRBV4-1,NA,CASSHKTVGLEVYEQYF,TGCGCCAGCAGTCATAAAACGGTAGGACTAGAGGTCTACGAGCAGTACTTC
TRBJ1-1,NA,13,TRBV18,NA,CASSQERDTEAFF,TGTGCCAGCTCACAGGAGCGAGACACTGAAGCTTTCTTT
TRBJ1-5,NA,15,TRBV7-2,NA,CASSFAGVLDQPQHF,TGTGCCAGCAGCTTTGCGGGCGTTCTCGATCAGCCCCAGCATTTT
TRBJ2-7,TRBD2,16,TRBV9,NA,CASSVGGGGAGYEQYF,TGTGCCAGCAGCGTAGGTGGCGGGGGGGCCGGCTACGAGCAGTACTTC
TRBJ2-2,TRBD1,17,TRBV5-8,NA,CASSLAQQGWNTGELFF,TGTGCCAGCAGCTTGGCGCAACAGGGGTGGAACACCGGGGAGCTGTTTTTT
TRBJ1-2,NA,13,TRBV7-9,NA,CASSFFRNYGYTF,TGTGCCAGCAGCTTTTTTAGGAACTATGGCTACACCTTC
TRBJ2-7,NA,15,TRBV6-5,NA,CASSYSGYGTYEQYF,TGTGCCAGCAGTTACTCAGGGTATGGGACCTACGAGCAGTACTTC
TRBJ2-2,NA,17,TRBV5-6,NA,CASSPGLAPLDPGELFF,TGTGCCAGCAGTCCTGGGCTGGCCCCCTTGGACCCCGGGGAGCTGTTTTTT
TRBJ2-5,TRBD2,18,TRBV7-8,NA,CASSLALTWASGGETQYF,TGTGCCAGCAGCTTAGCGTTAACGTGGGCTAGCGGGGGCGAGACCCAGTACTTC
TRBJ1-1,NA,14,TRBV6-5,NA,CASSYPGQNTEAFF,TGTGCCAGCAGTTACCCGGGACAGAACACTGAAGCTTTCTTT
TRBJ2-1,NA,16,TRBV19,NA,CASSMGPRGGFFEQFF,TGTGCCAGTAGTATGGGGCCCAGGGGGGGTTTCTTTGAGCAGTTCTTC
TRBJ1-2,NA,14,TRBV9,NA,CASSVATQAYGYTF,TGTGCCAGCAGCGTAGCTACGCAGGCCTATGGCTACACCTTC
TRBJ2-7,TRBD2,15,TRBV10-2,NA,CASSASSGVSYEQYF,TGCGCCAGCAGTGCCTCTAGCGGAGTCTCCTACGAGCAGTACTTC
TRBJ2-1,NA,13,TRBV2,NA,CASSEGGWVEQFF,TGTGCCAGCAGTGAAGGGGGTTGGGTTGAGCAGTTCTTC
TRBJ2-2,NA,14,TRBV4-3,few,CASSYYPATGELFF,TGCGCCAGCAGCTACTATCCGGCCACCGGGGAGCTGTTTTTT
TRBJ1-2,TRBD1,17,TRBV7-2,NA,CASSLGGSGQGLAGYTF,TGTGCCAGCAGCTTAGGCGGATCGGGACAGGGGCTTGCTGGCTACACCTTC
TRBJ1-2,NA,13,TRBV9,NA,CASSVGESYGYTF,TGTGCCAGCAGCGTAGGAGAGAGCTATGGCTACACCTTC
TRBJ2-4,NA,16,TRBV5-1,few,CASSGSGTANQNIQYF,TGCGCCAGCAGCGGATCCGGGACGGCAAACCAAAACATTCAGTACTTC
TRBJ2-1,NA,16,TRBV2,NA,CASSVRGASSYNEQFF,TGTGCCAGCAGTGTTCGGGGCGCGAGCTCCTACAATGAGCAGTTCTTC
TRBJ1-1,NA,14,TRBV2,NA,CARGTGGANTEAFF,TGTGCCAGGGGGACCGGCGGGGCGAACACTGAAGCTTTCTTT
TRBJ1-2,TRBD1,16,TRBV19,NA,CASTTGDTQGAFGYTF,TGTGCCAGTACTACAGGGGATACACAGGGGGCCTTTGGCTACACCTTC
TRBJ1-5,NA,16,TRBV14,NA,CASSQAQGRSNQPQHF,TGTGCCAGCAGCCAAGCCCAGGGGAGAAGCAATCAGCCCCAGCATTTT
TRBJ1-2,NA,13,TRBV11-3,NA,CASNLPGGGGYTF,TGTGCCAGCAATTTACCGGGTGGAGGAGGCTACACCTTC
TRBJ1-1,TRBD1,13,TRBV28,NA,CASSVDRGLGAFF,TGTGCCAGCAGTGTGGACAGGGGGCTTGGGGCTTTCTTT
TRBJ2-1,TRBD1,15,TRBV7-2,once,CASSRRQGNYNEQFF,TGTGCCAGCAGCCGTCGACAGGGGAACTACAATGAGCAGTTCTTC
TRBJ1-2,TRBD1,16,TRBV11-2,NA,CASSFGQGVLDYGYTF,TGTGCCAGCAGCTTCGGACAGGGGGTCCTGGATTATGGCTACACCTTC
TRBJ2-5,NA,12,TRBV5-4,NA,CASSSRGETQYF,TGTGCCAGCAGCTCCCGGGGAGAGACCCAGTACTTC
TRBJ1-2,NA,15,TRBV18,NA,CASSPPGGGANGYTF,TGTGCCAGCTCACCACCGGGGGGGGGCGCGAATGGCTACACCTTC
TRBJ2-3,TRBD2,18,TRBV15,NA,CATSRGGRGLADADTQYF,TGTGCCACCAGCAGAGGGGGAAGGGGACTAGCGGATGCAGATACGCAGTATTTT
TRBJ2-2,TRBD1,17,TRBV7-6,NA,CASSSNLGTGSTGELFF,TGTGCCAGCAGCTCCAACCTCGGGACAGGGAGCACCGGGGAGCTGTTTTTT
TRBJ2-7,NA,12,TRBV6-5,NA,CASGLTGLEQYF,TGTGCCAGCGGACTTACCGGCCTCGAGCAGTACTTC
TRBJ1-6,NA,17,TRBV7-9,NA,CASSPGVAGGLNSPLHF,TGTGCCAGCAGCCCCGGAGTCGCGGGGGGGCTCAATTCACCCCTCCACTTT
TRBJ1-4,NA,16,TRBV2,NA,CASSPQDLGLGEKLFF,TGTGCCAGCAGTCCTCAGGACCTTGGGTTGGGGGAAAAACTGTTTTTT